The 32 T cell receptor beta chains below come from one sample, sequenced in a study of HIV-infected patients and healthy controls. The repertoire came from unfractionated whole blood and reflected all unsorted peripheral T cells. Reverse transcription used about 510 ng RNA and constant-region primers for alpha and beta. Alpha and beta chain libraries were made separately by chain-specific third strand synthesis with multiplexing indices. TCRdb re-called the 5' RACE reads with MiXCR, one entry per CDR3 protein. Here the sample spans 20,000 to 30,000 distinct CDR3 sequences, 8.5% being singletons. Sequences were obtained from blood. The receptors originated from an adult in good health.

The table lists this clonotype with a count of one. This may be a read error: a much more frequent sequence differs by one nucleotide. The chain is built from TRBV5-1 and TRBJ1-1, with 9 positions matching TRBD1. The CDR3 totals 14 residues. Germline V gene lookup returns CDR1 SGHRS and CDR2 YFSETQ. V dropped 3 bases and J dropped 5; count of bases not matched to a gene: 5. CDR3 sequence reads: CASSSRQGGTEAFF. The CDR3 region has the DNA TGCGCCAGCAGCTCAAGACAGGGGGGGACTGAAGCTTTCTTT.

This clonotype has a count of ten or more. This chain joins TRBV11-2 and TRBJ2-7; D is ambiguous. The ends were cut back, 1 base at V and 3 bases at J, with 4 bases in the middle. Germline V CDR1 and CDR2: SGHAT, FQNNGV. The CDR3 length is 12 residues. The CDR3 loop reads CASSLGDYEQYF. The CDR3 DNA reads as TGTGCCAGCAGCTTAGGCGACTACGAGCAGTACTTC. Full variable domain (outside the CDR3, taken from reference TRBV11-2 and TRBJ2-7): EAGVAQSPRYKIIEKRQSVAFWCNPISGHATLYWYQQILGQGPKLLIQFQNNGVVDDSQLPKDRFSAERLKGVDSTLKIQPAKLEDSAVYLCASSLGDYEQYFGPGTRLTVT.

There are many counts of this clonotype. The rearrangement links TRBV28 to TRBJ2-3; 7 nucleotides agree with TRBD1. V shed 5 bases and J 0 bases; nucleotides not matched to a gene: 2. Germline CDR1 reads MDHEN; CDR2 reads SYDVKM. The CDR3 consists of 14 residues. The CDR3 nucleotides read TGTGCCAGCAGTCAACAGGGGAGCACAGATACGCAGTATTTT. Translated: CASSQQGSTDTQYF.

The genes are TRBV19 and TRBJ1-4; TRBD1 matches 10 bases. J was trimmed by 8 bases and V by 4 bases; bases with no gene match: 4. The length of the CDR3 is 14 residues. Germline CDR1 is LNHDA and CDR2 is SQIVND (reference sequence). Here the CDR3 DNA reads TGTGCCAGTAGTAACCGGGACAGGGGCGAAAAACTGTTTTTT. Residues: CASSNRDRGEKLFF.

This clonotype was recorded at least ten times. The rearrangement uses TRBV20-1 and TRBJ1-3; D ambiguous. Per germline, CDR1 DFQATT and CDR2 SNEGSKA (reference sequence). CDR3 size: 13 residues. V lost 6 bases to trimming and J lost 0 bases, with 9 bases between them. The DNA for the CDR3 is TGCAGTGCCGAGCAGGTCTCTGGAAACACCATATATTTT. Amino acid sequence: CSAEQVSGNTIYF.

V usage is TRBV6-5 and J usage is TRBJ2-1, with TRBD2 matching 8 bases. The CDR3 length is 15 residues. Germline CDR1 and CDR2: MNHEY and SVGAGI. Trimming took 6 bases from V and 4 from J; bases not matched to a gene: 8. CDR3 protein: CASSRGSGGYNEQFF. The CDR3 DNA follows: TGTGCCAGCAGCCGGGGGAGCGGGGGATACAATGAGCAGTTCTTC.

This clonotype appeared many times. The V call is TRBV6-5, the J call TRBJ1-1; 7 nucleotides align to TRBD1. Per the germline V gene, CDR1 is MNHEY and CDR2 is SVGAGI. Trimming removed 5 bases from V and 1 base from J; junction bases left unmatched: 7. The CDR3 spans 15 residues. The DNA for the CDR3 is TGTGCCAGCAGTCTCCCACGACAGGGGAACACTGAAGCTTTCTTT. As protein: CASSLPRQGNTEAFF.

This clonotype was detected ten times or more. The V gene is TRBV29-1, the J gene TRBJ1-1, with D maybe TRBD1 (6 bases). Trimming removed 7 bases at V and 0 bases at J, with 9 bases between. CDR1 is SQVTM and CDR2 is ANQGSEA in the germline V gene. The length of the CDR3 is 12 residues. CDR3 DNA: TGCAGCGGGGGACACCTGAACACTGAAGCTTTCTTT. Residues: CSGGHLNTEAFF.

This clonotype occurred many times. The rearrangement uses TRBV10-3 and TRBJ1-6; no reliable D call. The CDR3 is 14 amino acids. V lost 3 bases to trimming and J lost 6 bases, with 9 bases between them. The V gene's germline CDR1 is ENHRY and CDR2 SYGVKD. The CDR3 spells CAISERQANSPLHF. The CDR3 bases are TGTGCCATCAGTGAAAGGCAGGCTAATTCACCCCTCCACTTT.

This clonotype was counted ten times or more. This chain connects TRBV6-2 or TRBV6-3 to TRBJ2-7; 12 bases align to TRBD1. The CDR3 is made up of 14 amino acids. The trim removed 8 bases at V and 2 bases at J, leaving 4 bases unmatched. Germline lookup yields CDR1 MNHEY and CDR2 SVGEGT. The CDR3 region is CASRRDRGPYEQYF. CDR3 coding DNA: TGTGCCAGCCGCCGGGACAGGGGGCCCTACGAGCAGTACTTC.

The chain has TRBV1 and TRBJ1-2. TRBV1 is labeled a pseudogene. The CDR3 spans 18 residues. CDR3 amino acids: CTSSQDNPDTWGNHGYTF. The CDR3 DNA follows: TGCACCAGCAGCCAAGATAATCCCGATACTTGGGGGAACCATGGCTACACCTTC.

By proportion, this clonotype is medium-sized. The genes are TRBV27 and TRBJ2-2; TRBD2 matches 9 bases. There are 16 residues in the CDR3. Per germline, CDR1 MNHEY and CDR2 SMNVEV (reference sequence). Trimming took 1 base from V and 4 from J; bases not matched to a gene: 4. DNA for the CDR3: TGTGCCAGCAGTTTATGGGCTAGCGGGGCCACCGGGGAGCTGTTTTTT. This gives the protein CASSLWASGATGELFF.

The gene calls are TRBV5-6 and TRBJ2-3; tentatively, D is TRBD2 (8 bases). Between the trimmed V and J ends, which lost 3 bases and 3 bases, there was a span of 17 bases. This CDR3 is built from 16 residues. Per germline, CDR1 SGHDT and CDR2 YYEEEE. In nucleotides, the CDR3 is TGTGCCAGCAGCTCCCGGACAGGACTAGCAACAGATACGCAGTATTTT. Translation: CASSSRTGLATDTQYF.

This clonotype was counted a few times. The chain uses TRBV3-1 and TRBJ2-7, with 9 bases that match TRBD1. Germline loops: CDR1 LGHDT, CDR2 YNNKEL (reference sequence). The junction had 9 bases not matched to a gene; V was cut back by 4 bases and J by 2 bases. The CDR3 spans 16 residues. This chain's CDR3 is CASSPWTGEIPYEQYF. CDR3 in DNA: TGTGCCAGCAGCCCTTGGACAGGGGAGATACCCTACGAGCAGTACTTC.

On this clonotype: Here the CDR3 omits its conserved ending phenylalanine or tryptophan, so a read error is the likely source. Because the CDR3's place on the DNA is in doubt, the DNA is left out and the CDR3 is given as listed by TCRdb. The chain joins TRBV7-9 to TRBJ2-3; the D call TRBD1 from the table was never checked on the DNA. The CDR3 length is 14 residues, termini included. CDR1 is SEHNR and CDR2 is FQNEAQ in the germline V gene (reference sequence). CDR3 residues: CAIRGQGAAETQEG.

This clonotype was detected many times. The chain carries TRBV11-2 and TRBJ2-7, with D hard to call. Trimming shortened V by 6 bases and J by 9 bases, and 18 bases separated the two germline ends. The CDR3 runs to 13 residues. Germline CDR1 is SGHAT and CDR2 is FQNNGV. The CDR3 nucleotides are TGTGCCAGCAGAAGCAGCGACGCGGAGCGGCAGTACTTC. Its protein is CASRSSDAERQYF.

In its sample, this clonotype was seen many times. The gene calls are TRBV30 and TRBJ2-1; possibly TRBD1 or TRBD2 for D (7 bases each). The CDR3 is 13 amino acids. Germline CDR1 GTSNPN, CDR2 SVGIG (reference sequence). V lost 8 bases, J lost 4 bases, and 15 bases lay in between. The CDR3 loop reads CAAQGGAYNEQFF. The CDR3 nucleotides are TGTGCCGCCCAGGGGGGGGCGTACAATGAGCAGTTCTTC.

Judged by abundance, this clonotype is medium-sized (0.01 to 0.1%). The chain recombines TRBV5-4 with TRBJ1-1, with a weak D call TRBD1 (5 bases). The ends were cut back, 3 bases at V and 1 base at J, with 13 bases in the middle. This CDR3 has 15 amino acids. CDR1 is SGHNT, CDR2 YYREEE, per germline (reference sequence). The CDR3 sequence: CASSSTRGRNTEAFF. The CDR3 nucleotides read TGTGCCAGCAGCTCGACGAGGGGACGGAACACTGAAGCTTTCTTT.

This clonotype was observed at least ten times. The chain has TRBV29-1 and TRBJ1-2; D is perhaps TRBD1 (6 bases). The CDR3 sequence is 12 residues long. The V end was cut by 7 bases, the J end by 3 bases, with 12 bases between. Germline values: CDR1 SQVTM, CDR2 ANQGSEA. Here the CDR3 reads CSGDRSDYGYTF. The CDR3 DNA reads TGCAGCGGCGACAGGTCGGACTATGGCTACACCTTC.

This clonotype was detected many times. This chain joins TRBV24-1 and TRBJ2-3; TRBD1 matches 7 bases. The trim removed 4 bases at V and 3 bases at J, leaving 9 bases unmatched. CDR1 and CDR2 from the germline V gene are KGHDR and SFDVKD. The CDR3 length is 16 residues. CDR3 nucleotides: TGTGCCACCAGTGACAAACAGGGGTTTGGGACAGATACGCAGTATTTT. This sequence encodes CATSDKQGFGTDTQYF.

This clonotype came up many times. The genes are TRBV6-4 and TRBJ1-5, with 11 nucleotides matching TRBD1. This CDR3 is 15 amino acids long. Germline V gene data show CDR1 as MRHNA and CDR2 as SNTAGT. V lost 3 bases to trimming and J lost 7 bases; unmatched junction nucleotides: 5. The CDR3 region has the DNA TGTGCCAGCAGTGATTGGGACAGGGGGTTACAGCCCCAGCATTTT. Encoded protein: CASSDWDRGLQPQHF.

This clonotype showed up many times. This chain joins TRBV20-1 and TRBJ2-7, with unresolved D. The germline gives CDR1 DFQATT, CDR2 SNEGSKA (reference sequence). The CDR3 is 13 residues long. V gave up 6 bases and J gave up 1 base, with 13 bases separating them. The CDR3 sequence is CSADPVGSYEQYF. The CDR3 region has the DNA TGCAGTGCCGACCCCGTGGGGTCCTACGAGCAGTACTTC.

This clonotype showed up many times. The rearrangement links TRBV7-2 to TRBJ1-4; possibly TRBD1 for D (6 bases). Germline V gene lookup returns CDR1 SGHTA and CDR2 FQGNSA. CDR3 length equals 13 residues. The V end lost 3 bases, the J end lost 11 bases, and 13 bases lay between the germline ends. This chain's CDR3 is CASSFSGGDKLFF. CDR3 coding DNA: TGTGCCAGCAGCTTTTCTGGGGGCGACAAACTGTTTTTT.

The V call is TRBV11-2, the J call TRBJ2-1; the match to TRBD1 covers 7 bases. The germline V gene encodes CDR1 SGHAT and CDR2 FQNNGV. This CDR3 is built from 12 residues. V trimming: 5 bases; J trimming: 8 bases; junction bases outside the gene matches: 3. CDR3 region: CASSQDRYEQFF. For the CDR3, the DNA is TGTGCCAGCAGCCAGGACAGGTATGAGCAGTTCTTC.

In its sample, this clonotype was seen many times. CDR3 loop: CASSFSSVQETQYF. In DNA form, the CDR3 reads TGCGCCAGCAGCTTTAGCAGCGTACAAGAGACCCAGTACTTC. This chain uses TRBV5-1 with TRBJ2-5, with D unclear. The germline CDR1 and CDR2 sequences are SGHRS and YFSETQ. V shed 2 bases and J shed 2 bases, with 10 bases lying between them. The CDR3 is 14 residues long.

The sample holds many counts of this clonotype. CDR3 in DNA: TGTGCCAGCAGTGTCGACTATGGCTACACCTTC. This sequence encodes CASSVDYGYTF. The V call is TRBV2, the J call TRBJ1-2; D is undetermined. CDR3 length: 11 amino acids. V was cut by 4 bases and J by 3 bases, with 3 bases left in between. Germline CDR1 and CDR2: SNHLY and FYNNEI. Variable domain in full (rest from reference TRBV2 and TRBJ1-2): EPEVTQTPSHQVTQMGQEVILRCVPISNHLYFYWYRQILGQKVEFLVSFYNNEISEKSEIFDDQFSVERPDGSNFTLKIRSTKLEDSAMYFCASSVDYGYTFGSGTRLTVV.

This clonotype was seen only a few times. This chain links TRBV7-9 with TRBJ1-4, with no clear D. The germline gives CDR1 SEHNR, CDR2 FQNEAQ (reference sequence). V gave up 4 bases and J gave up 4 bases, with 13 bases separating them. The CDR3 spans 15 residues. The DNA for the CDR3 is TGTGCCAGCAGCTCGGATATCCCGGGTAATGAAAAACTGTTTTTT. This codes for CASSSDIPGNEKLFF.

A few counts support this clonotype. The genes are TRBV4-1 and TRBJ2-1, with TRBD2 as a possible D gene (7 bases). This CDR3 region has 16 residues. Trimming removed 0 bases at V and 4 bases at J, with 13 bases between. Germline V CDR1 and CDR2: MGHRA, YSYEKL. The CDR3 here is CASSQDSRGTYNEQFF. The CDR3 bases are TGCGCCAGCAGCCAAGATTCGCGGGGGACATACAATGAGCAGTTCTTC.

The gene calls are TRBV29-1 and TRBJ2-5; D gene ambiguous. From germline, CDR1 is SQVTM and CDR2 ANQGSEA. V gave up 4 bases and J gave up 4 bases, with 13 bases separating them. There are 13 residues in the CDR3. Written as DNA, the CDR3 is TGCAGCGTTGTTTCACCTCGAACAGAGACCCAGTACTTC. Residues: CSVVSPRTETQYF.

V is TRBV20-1 and J is TRBJ1-2; 7 bases align to TRBD1. The ends lost 1 base at V and 7 bases at J; junction bases unmatched: 6. The CDR3 contains 13 residues. The germline gives CDR1 DFQATT, CDR2 SNEGSKA (reference sequence). The CDR3 DNA sequence: TGCAGTGCTAGAGGGGAACAGGGGACTGGCTACACCTTC. This translates into CSARGEQGTGYTF.

This clonotype was detected many times. This sequence joins TRBV9 and TRBJ2-3; D uncertain. CDR1 and CDR2 (germline): SGDLS, YYNGEE. The length of the CDR3 is 12 residues. The V gene lost 5 bases and the J gene lost 2 bases, with 6 bases spanning the gap. CDR3 bases: TGTGCCAGCAGTTCATTCACAGATACGCAGTATTTT. This translates into CASSSFTDTQYF.

CDR3 loop: CATSAVSGGPQETQYF. The CDR3 bases are TGTGCCACCAGTGCGGTTAGCGGGGGTCCCCAAGAGACCCAGTACTTC. V is TRBV24-1 and J is TRBJ2-5; 9 bases fit TRBD2. V shed 5 bases, J shed 1 base, and the junction held 7 bases outside the gene matches. CDR1 is KGHDR and CDR2 is SFDVKD in the germline V gene. CDR3 size: 16 residues.